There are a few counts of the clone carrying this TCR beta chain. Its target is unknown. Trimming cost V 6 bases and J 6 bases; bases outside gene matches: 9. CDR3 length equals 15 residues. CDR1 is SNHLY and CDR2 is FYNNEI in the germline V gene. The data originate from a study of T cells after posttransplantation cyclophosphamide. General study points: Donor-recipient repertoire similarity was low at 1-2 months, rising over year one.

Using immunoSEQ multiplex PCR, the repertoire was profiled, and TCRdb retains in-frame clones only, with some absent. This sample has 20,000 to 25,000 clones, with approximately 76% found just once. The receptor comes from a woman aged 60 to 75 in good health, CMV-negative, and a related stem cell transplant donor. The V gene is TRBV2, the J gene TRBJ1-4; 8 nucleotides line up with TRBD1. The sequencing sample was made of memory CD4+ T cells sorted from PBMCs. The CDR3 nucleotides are TGTGCCAGCAGCGGACAGGGCTGGTGGGATGAAAAACTGTTTTTT. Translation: CASSGQGWWDEKLFF. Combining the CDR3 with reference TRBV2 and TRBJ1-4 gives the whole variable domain EPEVTQTPSHQVTQMGQEVILRCVPISNHLYFYWYRQILGQKVEFLVSFYNNEISEKSEIFDDQFSVERPDGSNFTLKIRSTKLEDSAMYFCASSGQGWWDEKLFFGSGTQLSVL.